The 17 T cell receptor beta chains below were found in one sample sequenced in a study of blood T cell repertoires in COVID-19. Sequencing used immunoSEQ multiplex PCR; TCRdb keeps in-frame clones, though not all of them. The sample has 8,500 to 10,000 clones, roughly 84% seen once. The material sequenced was peripheral blood. The receptors derive from a human donor in a cohort sampled during active COVID-19.

The rearrangement joins TRBV6-1 to TRBJ1-5; D may be TRBD1 (5 bases). Germline V lookup: CDR1 MNHNS, CDR2 SASEGT. The CDR3 totals 16 residues. V dropped 1 base and J dropped 2 bases, with 12 bases sitting between them. The CDR3 here is CASSEGDSPRNQPQHF. CDR3 coding DNA: TGTGCCAGCAGTGAAGGTGACAGCCCACGCAATCAGCCCCAGCATTTT.

The chain links TRBV6-1 to TRBJ2-6; 10 bases agree with TRBD1. CDR1 and CDR2 from the germline V gene are MNHNS and SASEGT. The CDR3 consists of 17 residues. V shed 4 bases and J 4 bases; nucleotides not matched to a gene: 7. In nucleotides, the CDR3 is TGTGCCAGCAGTGGCCGGGACAGGGGATCCGGGGCCAACGTCCTGACTTTC. It specifies CASSGRDRGSGANVLTF.

The J gene is TRBJ1-2, the V gene TRBV4-3, with D possibly matching TRBD1 (6 bases). The CDR3 consists of 15 residues. Germline V CDR1 and CDR2: LGHNA, YSLEER. Trimming removed 3 bases at V and 9 bases at J, with 20 bases between. CDR3 protein: CASSHVIGGLSSYTF. CDR3 DNA sequence: TGCGCCAGCAGCCACGTTATCGGGGGGCTCTCGAGCTACACCTTC.

The chain joins TRBV13 to TRBJ2-2; 7 bases fit TRBD2. Germline values: CDR1 PRHDT, CDR2 FYEKMQ (reference sequence). V shed 5 bases, J shed 1 base, and the junction held 7 bases outside the gene matches. CDR3 size: 16 residues. CDR3 region: CASSQIRGGNTGELFF. The CDR3 nucleotides read TGTGCCAGCAGCCAGATTCGCGGGGGGAACACCGGGGAGCTGTTTTTT. Complete variable domain (other parts from reference TRBV13 and TRBJ2-2): AAGVIQSPRHLIKEKRETATLKCYPIPRHDTVYWYQQGPGQDPQFLISFYEKMQSDKGSIPDRFSAQQFSDYHSELNMSSLELGDSALYFCASSQIRGGNTGELFFGEGSRLTVL.

This clone was seen more than once but under ten times. V usage is TRBV3-1 (or the pseudogene TRBV3-2) and J usage is TRBJ1-6; unclear D gene. The germline V and J ends were trimmed by 6 bases and 13 bases, with 13 bases remaining between them. This CDR3 is 12 amino acids long. CDR1 and CDR2 (germline): LGHDT, YNNKEL (reference sequence). The CDR3 region has the DNA TGTGCCAGCAGTCTAGACGGGTTCCCCCTCCACTTT. This encodes CASSLDGFPLHF.

V gene TRBV2 combines with J gene TRBJ1-1; 8 bases fit TRBD1. Germline CDR1 SNHLY, CDR2 FYNNEI. The CDR3 covers 13 residues. V trimming: 6 bases; J trimming: 7 bases; junction bases outside the gene matches: 7. CDR3 in amino acids: CASSQDRVDEAFF. The CDR3 coding sequence is TGTGCCAGCAGCCAGGACAGGGTTGATGAAGCTTTCTTT.

The CDR3, as DNA: TGTGCCAGCAGCTTAGATGGACAGGGAGGCGCTGAAGCTTTCTTT. This gives the protein CASSLDGQGGAEAFF. The chain combines TRBV11-2 with TRBJ1-1; TRBD1 agrees at 8 bases. V gave up 0 bases and J gave up 6 bases; unmatched junction bases: 6. This CDR3 comprises 15 residues. The germline V gene has CDR1 SGHAT and CDR2 FQNNGV.

V and J are TRBV18 and TRBJ1-2; 9 bases are a match to TRBD1. Trimming removed 5 bases from V and 2 bases from J; junction bases left unmatched: 6. This CDR3 is 15 amino acids long. Germline V gene sequence: CDR1 KGHSH, CDR2 LQKENI. The CDR3 loop reads CASSGTGTGNYGYTF. DNA for the CDR3: TGTGCCAGCTCAGGCACCGGGACAGGGAACTATGGCTACACCTTC.

The chain carries TRBV7-8 and TRBJ2-7; D is perhaps TRBD2 (7 bases). CDR1 SGHVS and CDR2 FQNEAQ come from the germline V gene. The V and J ends lost 1 base and 5 bases respectively, with 15 bases between them. This CDR3 spans 15 amino acids. The CDR3 spells CASSLVGSGGNEQYF. As DNA, the CDR3 is TGTGCCAGCAGCTTAGTAGGATCGGGGGGCAACGAGCAGTACTTC. The whole variable domain, remainder taken from reference TRBV7-8 and TRBJ2-7, is GAGVSQSPRYKVAKRGQDVALRCDPISGHVSLFWYQQALGQGPEFLTYFQNEAQLDKSGLPSDRFFAERPEGSVSTLKIQRTQQEDSAVYLCASSLVGSGGNEQYFGPGTRLTVT.

The chain employs TRBV10-3 and TRBJ1-2, with 8 nucleotides matching TRBD1. J lost 4 bases, V lost 11 bases, and 12 bases had no gene match. The germline V gene encodes CDR1 ENHRY and CDR2 SYGVKD. The CDR3 covers 14 residues. In DNA, the CDR3 is TGTGCCGTCAAATACGACAGGGGTCCCTATGGCTACACCTTC. Encoded protein: CAVKYDRGPYGYTF.

This clone appeared a few times. The rearrangement links TRBV19 to TRBJ1-1; 7 nucleotides match TRBD1. The germline V gene has CDR1 LNHDA and CDR2 SQIVND (reference sequence). J lost 7 bases, V lost 6 bases, and 5 bases had no gene match. The CDR3 has 12 residues. The CDR3 sequence is CASRFRDSEAFF. The CDR3 bases are TGTGCCAGTAGATTCCGGGACAGTGAAGCTTTCTTT.

The chain joins TRBV30 to TRBJ1-3, with D uncertain. Trimming removed 3 bases at V and 0 bases at J, with 9 bases between. The CDR3 is 14 residues long. CDR1 is GTSNPN, CDR2 SVGIG, per germline (reference sequence). The CDR3 spells CAWRSASSGNTIYF. The CDR3 DNA reads TGTGCCTGGAGGTCAGCGAGCTCTGGAAACACCATATATTTT.

V is TRBV18 and J is TRBJ2-3; 7 bases match TRBD2. Germline V gene sequence: CDR1 KGHSH, CDR2 LQKENI. Losses at the gene ends were 2 bases for V and 1 base for J; bases not matched to a gene: 3. The CDR3 loop spans 15 amino acids. In nucleotides, the CDR3 is TGTGCCAGCTCACCAACCAGCGGGGGCACAGATACGCAGTATTTT. Amino acids: CASSPTSGGTDTQYF.

J is TRBJ2-6 and V is TRBV28; 9 bases fit TRBD1. With V trimmed by 5 bases and J by 2 bases, 10 bases remained unmatched. In germline, CDR1 is MDHEN, CDR2 SYDVKM. The CDR3 is 18 residues long. The CDR3 DNA sequence: TGTGCCAGCAGTCCCTCGGCGGGACAGGGTCCTGGGGCCAACGTCCTGACTTTC. Protein product: CASSPSAGQGPGANVLTF.

The chain employs TRBV29-1 and TRBJ2-3; a weak D match, TRBD2 (6 bases). Germline CDR1 and CDR2: SQVTM and ANQGSEA. The CDR3 covers 16 residues. V dropped 1 base and J dropped 4 bases, with 18 bases sitting between them. The CDR3 loop is CSVEGGTLPGADTQYF. The CDR3 DNA sequence: TGCAGCGTTGAAGGCGGGACTCTCCCAGGCGCAGATACGCAGTATTTT.

This clone rates as medium-sized. This rearrangement joins TRBV19 to TRBJ2-1, with D possibly matching TRBD2 (7 bases). CDR1 is LNHDA, CDR2 SQIVND, per germline (reference sequence). Trimming shortened V by 5 bases and J by 5 bases, and 13 bases separated the two germline ends. There are 14 residues in the CDR3. CDR3 bases: TGTGCCAGTAGTCTACGGGGGGCAGACAATGAGCAGTTCTTC. It encodes CASSLRGADNEQFF.

This clone was seen a single time. The chain is built from TRBV6-6 and TRBJ1-1; D is perhaps TRBD1 (5 bases). The CDR3 totals 14 residues. V was shortened by 6 bases and J by 3 bases, with 14 bases between the two germline ends. CDR1 is MNHNY and CDR2 is SVGAGI in the germline V gene (reference sequence). CDR3 coding DNA: TGTGCCAGCAGACGGGGGGGTCAGGACACTGAAGCTTTCTTT. Residues: CASRRGGQDTEAFF.